These 5 T cell receptor beta chains originate from one sample sequenced in a study of CD8+ T cells in alopecia areata. After isolation, RNA underwent reverse transcription to generate cDNA as the sequencing template. Here immunoSEQ multiplex PCR was the method, and the copy in TCRdb shows in-frame clones only, minus some. This table holds 130,000 to 150,000 clones, approximately 87% found once. Sequencing used CD8+ T cells sorted from blood, obtained at week 0. Every receptor here comes from a human donor with alopecia areata.

This chain connects TRBV5-1 to TRBJ2-1, with D unresolved. The CDR3 is 16 amino acids. Trimming shortened V by 3 bases and J by 8 bases, and 21 bases separated the two germline ends. Germline loops: CDR1 SGHRS, CDR2 YFSETQ. Written as DNA, the CDR3 is TGCGCCAGCAGCTCATTAGGTAAAGATTCCCTCCATGAGCAGTTCTTC. It translates to CASSSLGKDSLHEQFF.

The genes are TRBV5-4 and TRBJ2-5, with D tentatively TRBD1 (6 bases). Germline CDR1 is SGHNT and CDR2 is YYREEE (reference sequence). Trimming removed 3 bases from V and 3 bases from J, with 15 bases in between. CDR3 length equals 15 residues. CDR3 bases: TGTGCCAGCAGCTCGCCGGGACATGGGAAAGAGACCCAGTACTTC. Protein sequence: CASSSPGHGKETQYF.

The chain carries TRBV7-8 and TRBJ1-5; D is uncertain. This CDR3 is built from 15 residues. V shed 0 bases and J shed 4 bases, with 10 bases lying between them. Germline-derived CDR1 and CDR2 are SGHVS and FQNEAQ. CDR3 region: CASSLAGLGNQPQHF. In nucleotides, the CDR3 is TGTGCCAGCAGCTTAGCTGGACTTGGGAATCAGCCCCAGCATTTT.

The V and J genes are TRBV12-5 and TRBJ2-3; no firm D call. Germline loops: CDR1 LGHNT, CDR2 FRNRAP. The CDR3 is 11 amino acids. V was shortened by 1 base and J by 6 bases, with 2 bases between the two germline ends. DNA for the CDR3: TGTGCTAGTGGTTTGGGTGATACGCAGTATTTT. This sequence encodes CASGLGDTQYF.

The J gene is TRBJ1-5, the V gene TRBV6-6, with 9 bases matching TRBD1. Germline V CDR1 and CDR2: MNHNY, SVGAGI (reference sequence). There are 16 residues in the CDR3. The junction had 5 bases not matched to a gene; V was cut back by 2 bases and J by 3 bases. The CDR3 DNA sequence: TGTGCCAGCAGTTACGGAGGACAGGGGAACAATCAGCCCCAGCATTTT. Protein: CASSYGGQGNNQPQHF.